This T cell receptor (beta chain) emerged from a study of immune heterogeneity within non-small cell lung tumors. On this clonotype: Its matching antigen is unknown.

The CDR3 is 14 residues long. Trimming at V came to 0 bases and at J to 5 bases, leaving 7 bases not matched to a gene. The germline gives CDR1 DFQATT, CDR2 SNEGSKA (reference sequence). Using 32 V and 13 J primers, multiplex PCR amplified TCR beta CDR3. TCRdb re-called the multiplex PCR reads through MiXCR, storing one row per CDR3 protein. The sample yields around 4,600 distinct CDR3 sequences, around a third seen once. Broader study findings: Recurrence of the same dominant CDR3 beta clonotypes was seen across tumor sites within a patient, and site-unique high-frequency clones were present alongside them.

The template for each sample was around 540 ng of genomic DNA, which had been extracted from bulk tumor tissue. Widely spaced biopsies, several per primary tumor, were obtained at surgery. Surgery that was curative in intent was performed on patients with untreated, newly diagnosed non-small cell lung cancer. The V and J genes are TRBV20-1 and TRBJ2-7, with TRBD2 identical over 7 bases. The TCR originated in a woman aged 45-59 years with non-small cell lung cancer. The sequenced sample was lung tumor tissue. Here the CDR3 DNA reads TGCAGTGCTAGAGATGGGAGGGTAGGTAACGAGCAGTACTTC. The encoded protein is CSARDGRVGNEQYF.